This TCR beta chain was identified during a study of HIV-infected patients and healthy controls. Study-level information: Viral load fell to undetectable in about 70% of the 16 patients by the second blood draw. No general T-cell lymphocytopenia was present, and per-chain CDR3 totals resembled those of controls. Whole-study results and caveats: Healthy controls shared more CDR3 sequences between individuals than HIV-infected patients did.

Roughly three months, about 14 weeks, into antiretroviral therapy, follow-up blood was collected. All unsorted peripheral T cells were captured because whole blood was used without fractionation. 400 to 550 ng RNA was reverse transcribed with alpha and beta constant-region primers. Using multiplexing indices, alpha and beta chain libraries were generated apart by chain-specific third strand synthesis. The library got P5 and P7 elements plus a second index, then an approximately 25-cycle PCR. TCRdb fed the 5' RACE reads into MiXCR, producing one record per CDR3 protein. Altogether 15,000 to 20,000 distinct CDR3 sequences are present, more than 7.5% being singletons, with the ten largest covering 21%. The V and J ends lost 6 bases and 10 bases respectively, with 13 bases between them. Germline V gene lookup returns CDR1 MDHEN and CDR2 SYDVKM. The CDR3 consists of 13 residues. This clonotype was counted a few times. The antigen is unknown.

This rearrangement joins TRBV28 to TRBJ1-6; D remains unclear. The specimen was blood, collected during antiretroviral therapy. This clonotype originated in an adult with HIV infection. The CDR3 DNA follows: TGTGCCAGCAGCGCACCCGTTAACTCACCCCTCCACTTT. Translation: CASSAPVNSPLHF.